The source of this TCR beta chain is a study of cytomegalovirus exposure and HLA in healthy donors. Germline V gene sequence: CDR1 SGHAT, CDR2 FQNNGV. This CDR3 is built from 15 residues. PCR amplification relied on 60 Vbeta primers (plus 13 Jbeta primers). Profiled with immunoSEQ multiplex PCR; TCRdb holds only in-frame clones, not every one. The sample gives about 120,000 clones, over 75% of which show up once; less than 2% is in the top ten. The source is a man aged 40-50 years in good health and CMV-seronegative. The sample comprised PBMCs. The chain uses TRBV11-2 and TRBJ2-5, with 7 positions matching TRBD1. The tail of the sequence fits TRBJ2-7 better, so the J call may be wrong. Written as DNA, the CDR3 is TGTGCCAGCAGCCTCGCCGGGACAGAACCTTACGAGCAGTACTTC. Translating it yields CASSLAGTEPYEQYF.